This T cell receptor beta chain appears in the sequencing data of a study of Ad26.COV2.S vaccination and SARS-CoV-2 variants. Treatment reported: around 19 received Ad26.COV2.S at low or high dose, single or two shots; 5 received placebo; per-sample allocation not given. The samples were gathered on day 63 after the first injection of vaccine or placebo. Worth noting for this clone: The antigen is unknown.

Generated by immunoSEQ multiplex PCR, the TCRdb table keeps only in-frame clones and is missing some. The repertoire holds 440,000 or so clones, 92% seen once, with roughly 1.7% in the top ten. The germline V and J ends were trimmed by 3 bases and 2 bases, with 16 bases remaining between them. CDR3 length: 16 residues. Per germline, CDR1 KGHSH and CDR2 LQKENI. Study findings and constraints: A substantial breadth of spike-specific CD8+ and CD4+ T cell responses after vaccination has been reported. Total responses of T cells may have been underestimated by the analyses of TCR breadth and depth.

This specimen consisted of peripheral blood, obtained in a trial of Ad26.COV2.S vaccine versus placebo. The clonotype originates from a person aged 18-65 years who received the Ad26.COV2.S COVID-19 vaccine or a placebo. The V and J genes are TRBV18 and TRBJ1-2, with a tentative D call TRBD1 (6 bases). In DNA, the CDR3 is TGTGCCAGCTCACCCCAGGGGCTCCCAAAAAACTATGGCTACACCTTC. Protein: CASSPQGLPKNYGYTF.